The 6 T cell receptor beta chains in this list originate from one sample, sequenced in a study of CD8+CD57+ T cells in acquired aplastic anemia. According to the study, genomic DNA was the template for TCR beta VDJ and CDR3 profiling. TCRdb independently ran MiXCR on the reads; one entry per CDR3 protein. The sample lists about 170,000 distinct CDR3 sequences; under 75% were seen once. What was sequenced was sorted CD4+, CD8+, or CD8+CD57+ T cells (not recorded which) from PBMCs. These TCRs come from a human donor in good health.

The chain carries TRBV6-1 and TRBJ1-4; 8 bases agree with TRBD1. The CDR3 sequence is 14 residues long. The junction had 8 bases not matched to a gene; V was cut back by 6 bases and J by 8 bases. Germline lookup yields CDR1 MNHNS and CDR2 SASEGT. CDR3 region: CASRETGVREKLFF. The CDR3 DNA sequence: TGTGCCAGCAGGGAGACAGGGGTGAGGGAAAAACTGTTTTTT.

The chain is built from TRBV10-3 and TRBJ2-7; TRBD2 matches 7 bases. This CDR3 has 13 residues. Germline V CDR1 and CDR2: ENHRY, SYGVKD. V shed 11 bases and J 0 bases; nucleotides not matched to a gene: 7. This chain's CDR3 is CASRPGGSYEQYF. For the CDR3, the DNA is TGTGCCTCGAGACCGGGGGGCTCCTACGAGCAGTACTTC.

This clonotype was observed many times. CDR3 nucleotide sequence: TGCAGTGCTAGAGTCATAGCGGGAGAGAGGACAGATACGCAGTATTTT. The encoded protein is CSARVIAGERTDTQYF. The V gene is TRBV20-1, the J gene TRBJ2-3, with 9 bases identical to TRBD2. With 1 base clipped from V and 3 bases from J, the junction kept 8 bases outside the gene matches. The CDR3 totals 16 residues. Germline-derived CDR1 and CDR2 are DFQATT and SNEGSKA (reference sequence).

The chain recombines TRBV11-3 with TRBJ2-6; weak D call: TRBD1 (5 bases). The CDR3 runs to 17 residues. Trimming took 0 bases from V and 3 from J, leaving 12 bases between them. Germline assignment: CDR1 SGHNT and CDR2 YENEEA. The CDR3, as DNA: TGTGCCAGCAGCTTAGATTCGAGGACAATTGGGGCCAACGTCCTGACTTTC. The encoded protein is CASSLDSRTIGANVLTF.

This clonotype has ten or more counts. The chain carries TRBV19 and TRBJ2-2; D is uncertain. V lost 3 bases, J lost 0 bases, and 5 bases lay in between. CDR1 LNHDA and CDR2 SQIVND come from the germline V gene (reference sequence). The CDR3 consists of 14 residues. DNA for the CDR3: TGTGCCAGTAGTATCTTGCCGAACACCGGGGAGCTGTTTTTT. Translating gives CASSILPNTGELFF.

The rearrangement links TRBV4-2 to TRBJ2-5; maybe TRBD2 (6 bases). The CDR3 consists of 14 residues. Between the trimmed V and J ends, which lost 4 bases and 4 bases, there was a span of 13 bases. Looked up from germline, CDR1 is LGHNA and CDR2 is YNFKEQ. CDR3 DNA: TGTGCCAGCAGCCGTAAGAGGGGAGGAGAGACCCAGTACTTC. The encoded protein is CASSRKRGGETQYF.